Following are 26 T cell receptor beta chains from one sample sequenced in a study of blood T cell repertoires in COVID-19. Sequencing used immunoSEQ multiplex PCR; TCRdb keeps in-frame clones, though not all of them. This repertoire shows approximately 150,000 clones, 70% to 90% found once; its top ten account for roughly 2%. Sequencing was carried out using peripheral blood. Receptor source: a man between 45 and 60 years old who had recovered from COVID-19.

The chain recombines TRBV7-3 with TRBJ1-2, with D perhaps TRBD1 (5 bases). Germline V gene sequence: CDR1 SGHTA, CDR2 FQGTGA. Trimming shortened V by 0 bases and J by 3 bases, and 8 bases separated the two germline ends. The CDR3 is 14 residues long. The CDR3 spells CASSLTGEDYGYTF. The CDR3 DNA follows: TGTGCCAGCAGCTTAACAGGGGAGGACTATGGCTACACCTTC. Using reference TRBV7-3 and TRBJ1-2 for the parts outside the CDR3, the full variable domain is GAGVSQTPSNKVTEKGKYVELRCDPISGHTALYWYRQSLGQGPEFLIYFQGTGAADDSGLPNDRFFAVRPEGSVSTLKIQRTERGDSAVYLCASSLTGEDYGYTFGSGTRLTVV.

V usage is TRBV18 and J usage is TRBJ1-1; TRBD1 matches 8 bases. V shed 6 bases and J 1 base; nucleotides not matched to a gene: 4. CDR1 and CDR2 from the germline V gene are KGHSH and LQKENI. The CDR3 covers 14 residues. DNA of the CDR3: TGTGCCAGCTCCCACGGACAGGGGAACACTGAAGCTTTCTTT. Protein product: CASSHGQGNTEAFF.

The genes are TRBV10-3 and TRBJ1-6; D may be TRBD1 (6 bases). Germline CDR1 is ENHRY and CDR2 is SYGVKD. The germline V and J ends were trimmed by 5 bases and 4 bases, with 6 bases remaining between them. This CDR3 has 13 amino acids. CDR3 in DNA: TGTGCCATCAGTCAGGGGTATAATTCACCCCTCCACTTT. Protein: CAISQGYNSPLHF.

The chain combines TRBV30 with TRBJ2-2; D may be TRBD2 (6 bases). Deletions cut 4 bases from V and 1 base from J, with 10 bases between. Germline CDR1 is GTSNPN and CDR2 is SVGIG (reference sequence). The CDR3 totals 14 residues. CDR3 sequence reads: CAWMGGGNTGELFF. The DNA of the CDR3 is TGTGCCTGGATGGGGGGTGGGAACACCGGGGAGCTGTTTTTT. The full variable domain, completed using reference TRBV30 and TRBJ2-2, is SQTIHQWPATLVQPVGSPLSLECTVEGTSNPNLYWYRQAAGRGLQLLFYSVGIGQISSEVPQNLSASRPQDRQFILSSKKLLLSDSGFYLCAWMGGGNTGELFFGEGSRLTVL.

This clone was seen only a few times. The chain uses TRBV6-2 or TRBV6-3 and TRBJ1-2; 10 positions agree with TRBD1. The junction had 5 bases not matched to a gene; V was cut back by 0 bases and J by 7 bases. This CDR3 has 15 amino acids. Germline V CDR1 and CDR2: MNHEY, SVGEGT. The CDR3 sequence: CASSYSGQGTGGYTF. The CDR3 coding sequence is TGTGCCAGCAGTTACTCGGGACAGGGGACAGGTGGCTACACCTTC.

This sequence joins TRBV7-3 and TRBJ1-3; D not certain. The V end was cut by 4 bases, the J end by 8 bases, with 12 bases between. The CDR3 has 13 residues. Germline V gene data show CDR1 as SGHTA and CDR2 as FQGTGA. In DNA, the CDR3 is TGTGCCAGCAGCTATACTCACGGGGACACCATATATTTT. It translates to CASSYTHGDTIYF.

The rearrangement uses TRBV19 and TRBJ1-5; D is perhaps TRBD1 (5 bases). This CDR3 region has 16 residues. The germline gives CDR1 LNHDA, CDR2 SQIVND (reference sequence). V was clipped by 4 bases and J by 0 bases, with 13 bases between them. The CDR3 sequence is CASSTGQAHSNQPQHF. CDR3 sequence (DNA): TGTGCCAGTAGTACCGGACAAGCACATAGCAATCAGCCCCAGCATTTT. Using reference TRBV19 and TRBJ1-5 for the parts outside the CDR3, the full variable domain is DGGITQSPKYLFRKEGQNVTLSCEQNLNHDAMYWYRQDPGQGLRLIYYSQIVNDFQKGDIAEGYSVSREKKESFPLTVTSAQKNPTAFYLCASSTGQAHSNQPQHFGDGTRLSIL.

The chain employs TRBV5-6 and TRBJ2-5, with 8 bases aligning to TRBD1. Trimming took 0 bases from V and 3 from J; bases not matched to a gene: 4. The CDR3 spans 15 residues. CDR1 and CDR2 from the germline V gene are SGHDT and YYEEEE. CDR3 DNA: TGTGCCAGCAGCTTGGACAGGGGGTATGAAGAGACCCAGTACTTC. It codes for CASSLDRGYEETQYF.

This chain links TRBV7-2 with TRBJ2-7; 12 bases map to TRBD2. The germline V gene encodes CDR1 SGHTA and CDR2 FQGNSA. The V and J ends lost 5 bases and 6 bases, in that order; junction bases with no gene match: 2. This CDR3 spans 13 amino acids. The CDR3 protein is CASSPGLAGEQYF. CDR3 bases: TGTGCCAGCAGCCCGGGACTAGCGGGCGAGCAGTACTTC.

CDR3 sequence: CAIRSASGGALEYF. Written as DNA, the CDR3 is TGTGCCATCAGGAGCGCTAGCGGGGGGGCCTTGGAGTACTTC. The chain couples TRBV10-3 to TRBJ2-7; 12 nucleotides align to TRBD2. From germline, CDR1 is ENHRY and CDR2 SYGVKD. Unmatched junction bases numbered 11, after V lost 6 bases and J lost 11 bases. The CDR3 runs 14 residues.

The chain links TRBV7-2 to TRBJ1-2; maybe TRBD1 (5 bases). Germline values: CDR1 SGHTA, CDR2 FQGNSA. V dropped 0 bases and J dropped 0 bases, with 11 bases sitting between them. The CDR3 has 16 amino acids. CDR3: CASSLAGTGANYGYTF. The CDR3 region has the DNA TGTGCCAGCAGCTTAGCGGGCACAGGCGCTAACTATGGCTACACCTTC.

The table lists this clone with a count of one. CDR3 nucleotides: TGCGCCAGCGGGGGGTCTACCTACGAGCAGTACTTC. Translated: CASGGSTYEQYF. V usage is TRBV5-1 and J usage is TRBJ2-7; tentative D call: TRBD2 (6 bases). V gave up 7 bases and J gave up 2 bases, with 10 bases separating them. The length of the CDR3 is 12 residues. Germline loops: CDR1 SGHRS, CDR2 YFSETQ.

The rearrangement links TRBV11-2 to TRBJ2-3, with a tentative D call TRBD2 (6 bases). This CDR3 has 16 amino acids. Germline CDR1 SGHAT, CDR2 FQNNGV. The V gene lost 3 bases and the J gene lost 2 bases, with 15 bases spanning the gap. CDR3 DNA: TGTGCCAGCAGCTTGGTCCCGACTAGGGCCACAGATACGCAGTATTTT. The encoded protein is CASSLVPTRATDTQYF. Full variable domain (missing parts from reference TRBV11-2 and TRBJ2-3): EAGVAQSPRYKIIEKRQSVAFWCNPISGHATLYWYQQILGQGPKLLIQFQNNGVVDDSQLPKDRFSAERLKGVDSTLKIQPAKLEDSAVYLCASSLVPTRATDTQYFGPGTRLTVL.

This clone was seen a handful of times. The chain recombines TRBV5-4 with TRBJ2-2, with 7 bases identical to TRBD1. Trimming cost V 3 bases and J 5 bases; bases outside gene matches: 7. This CDR3 contains 15 residues. Germline loops: CDR1 SGHNT, CDR2 YYREEE (reference sequence). This CDR3 is CASSSRTGATGELFF. The CDR3 DNA sequence: TGTGCCAGCAGCTCCAGGACAGGCGCGACCGGGGAGCTGTTTTTT.

The genes are TRBV7-2 and TRBJ2-3; 9 nucleotides agree with TRBD2. V dropped 1 base and J dropped 3; count of bases not matched to a gene: 8. The germline V gene has CDR1 SGHTA and CDR2 FQGNSA. The CDR3 contains 17 residues. In DNA, the CDR3 is TGTGCCAGCAGCTTAGATGGCGGGGGGGCTGTGACAGATACGCAGTATTTT. This encodes CASSLDGGGAVTDTQYF. The whole variable domain, remainder taken from reference TRBV7-2 and TRBJ2-3, is GAGVSQSPSNKVTEKGKDVELRCDPISGHTALYWYRQSLGQGLEFLIYFQGNSAPDKSGLPSDRFSAERTGGSVSTLTIQRTQQEDSAVYLCASSLDGGGAVTDTQYFGPGTRLTVL.

The chain uses TRBV3-1 (or the pseudogene TRBV3-2) and TRBJ2-1, with D unresolved. This CDR3 is 14 amino acids long. Between the trimmed V and J ends, which lost 1 base and 4 bases, there was a span of 8 bases. Germline V gene sequence: CDR1 LGHDT, CDR2 YNNKEL (reference sequence). In nucleotides, the CDR3 is TGTGCCAGCAGCCAAGGGCGAGGATACAATGAGCAGTTCTTC. Translation: CASSQGRGYNEQFF.

The chain is built from TRBV29-1 and TRBJ2-7; 9 bases are shared with TRBD2. CDR1 is SQVTM, CDR2 ANQGSEA, per germline. With V trimmed by 4 bases and J by 4 bases, 11 bases remained unmatched. The CDR3 consists of 15 residues. The CDR3, as DNA: TGCAGCGTTGCCTTGGGCGGGAGGGGAGGATACGAGCAGTACTTC. This gives the protein CSVALGGRGGYEQYF.

This sequence joins TRBV30 and TRBJ1-5; 9 bases agree with TRBD1. The CDR3 is 13 residues long. The germline V gene encodes CDR1 GTSNPN and CDR2 SVGIG (reference sequence). Unmatched junction bases numbered 3, after V lost 2 bases and J lost 7 bases. As DNA, the CDR3 is TGTGCCTGGAGTCGGACAGGGGAACAGCCCCAGCATTTT. Its protein is CAWSRTGEQPQHF.

The chain's CDR3 is CASSPQGSNSGANVLTF. The CDR3 DNA reads TGTGCCAGCTCACCCCAGGGTTCGAACTCTGGGGCCAACGTCCTGACTTTC. The chain combines TRBV18 with TRBJ2-6; a possible D gene is TRBD1 (5 bases). The CDR3 totals 17 residues. V was clipped by 3 bases and J by 0 bases, with 12 bases between them. The germline gives CDR1 KGHSH, CDR2 LQKENI.

This chain connects TRBV5-1 to TRBJ2-1; 7 nucleotides align to TRBD1. The CDR3 extends over 14 amino acids. Germline V gives CDR1 SGHRS, CDR2 YFSETQ. The V and J ends lost 5 bases and 8 bases, in that order; junction bases with no gene match: 10. This CDR3 reads CASRKQGPSDEQFF. CDR3 coding DNA: TGCGCCAGCAGGAAACAGGGGCCCTCCGATGAGCAGTTCTTC.

This chain connects TRBV4-2 to TRBJ2-4, with 7 bases lining up with TRBD1. The CDR3 runs 17 residues. V trimming: 0 bases; J trimming: 0 bases; junction bases outside the gene matches: 5. The germline V gene has CDR1 LGHNA and CDR2 YNFKEQ. CDR3 residues: CASSQDKGDRAKNIQYF. CDR3 in DNA: TGTGCCAGCAGCCAAGATAAGGGGGACAGAGCCAAAAACATTCAGTACTTC.

The chain employs TRBV7-9 and TRBJ1-1, with no clear D. V dropped 7 bases and J dropped 4 bases, with 13 bases sitting between them. There are 13 residues in the CDR3. From germline, CDR1 is SEHNR and CDR2 FQNEAQ (reference sequence). This chain's CDR3 is CASNFGPGTEAFF. In nucleotides, the CDR3 is TGTGCCAGCAACTTTGGCCCGGGCACTGAAGCTTTCTTT.

As concerns this clone: This sample also contains other DNA sequences that code for the same CDR3. The chain joins TRBV9 to TRBJ1-6, with D tentatively TRBD1 (5 bases). The CDR3 consists of 14 residues. CDR1 and CDR2 (germline): SGDLS, YYNGEE. Trimming pared 0 bases from V and 7 bases from J, leaving 8 bases between. CDR3 sequence reads: CASSVGGENSPLHF. The CDR3 DNA sequence: TGTGCCAGCAGCGTAGGGGGGGAGAATTCACCCCTCCACTTT.

The rearrangement uses TRBV7-2 and TRBJ2-7; a weak D match, TRBD2 (5 bases). This CDR3 spans 13 amino acids. Trimming took off 1 base at V and 3 bases at J, with 7 bases between the two ends. Germline values: CDR1 SGHTA, CDR2 FQGNSA. CDR3: CASSLVGDYEQYF. The CDR3 DNA follows: TGTGCCAGCAGCTTAGTCGGGGACTACGAGCAGTACTTC.

The chain couples TRBV6-5 to TRBJ2-1; TRBD1 is a possible D gene (6 bases). Looked up from germline, CDR1 is MNHEY and CDR2 is SVGAGI. Trimming removed 5 bases at V and 0 bases at J, with 11 bases between. The CDR3 consists of 15 residues. CDR3 DNA: TGTGCCAGCAGTCCCCGACAGGTCTCCTACAATGAGCAGTTCTTC. Translated, it gives CASSPRQVSYNEQFF.

This CDR3 reads CASSSQGNSNYGYTF. The CDR3 DNA follows: TGTGCCAGCAGCTCCCAGGGGAATTCGAACTATGGCTACACCTTC. V gene TRBV11-2 combines with J gene TRBJ1-2; TRBD1 is a possible D gene (6 bases). Deletions cut 4 bases from V and 2 bases from J, with 14 bases between. Germline lookup yields CDR1 SGHAT and CDR2 FQNNGV. There are 15 residues in the CDR3.